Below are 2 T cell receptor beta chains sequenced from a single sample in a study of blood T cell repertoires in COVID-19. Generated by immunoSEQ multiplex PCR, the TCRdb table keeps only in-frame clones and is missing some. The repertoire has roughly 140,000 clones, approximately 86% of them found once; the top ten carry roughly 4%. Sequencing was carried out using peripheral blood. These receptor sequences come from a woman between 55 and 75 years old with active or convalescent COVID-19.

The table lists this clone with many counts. The CDR3 nucleotides are TGTGCCACCAGCGCGAGGACTGCCCAACCCATATATTTT. It codes for CATSARTAQPIYF. This rearrangement joins TRBV15 to TRBJ1-3; D is unresolved. Trimming stripped 5 bases from V and 11 bases from J, with 16 bases between. The CDR3 loop spans 13 amino acids. Looked up from germline, CDR1 is LNHNV and CDR2 is YYDKDF (reference sequence).

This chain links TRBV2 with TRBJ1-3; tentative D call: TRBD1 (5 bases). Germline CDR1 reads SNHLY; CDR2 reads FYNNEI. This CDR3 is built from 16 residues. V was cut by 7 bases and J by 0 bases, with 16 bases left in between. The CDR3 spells CASKVEGGVSGNTIYF. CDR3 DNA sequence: TGTGCCAGCAAGGTGGAGGGAGGGGTCTCTGGAAACACCATATATTTT.